Listed here are 5 T cell receptor beta chains from one sample, sequenced in a study of siplizumab effects on memory and regulatory T cells. Coculture of the mixed lymphocyte reaction cells took place at 37 degrees C and lasted around six days. No antigen is known for these receptors. This table comes from immunoSEQ multiplex PCR, and its TCRdb copy is limited to in-frame clones, with some not included. Here the sample spans about 9,900 clones, roughly 40% being singletons. Input material: CFSE-low (dividing) CD4+ T cells sorted from an allogeneic mixed lymphocyte reaction. These receptors were taken from a human donor in good health; the cells came from an allogeneic mixed lymphocyte reaction.

By sample share, this clone is medium-sized. This chain uses TRBV7-2 with TRBJ2-3, with D perhaps TRBD1 (5 bases). Germline values: CDR1 SGHTA, CDR2 FQGNSA. CDR3 length equals 14 residues. Trimming cost V 8 bases and J 0 bases, with 12 bases left between them. As DNA, the CDR3 is TGTGCCAGCCGCGGCTGGGGCAGCACAGATACGCAGTATTTT. It codes for CASRGWGSTDTQYF.

The rearrangement links TRBV4-2 to TRBJ1-1; D not resolved. Germline V gene lookup returns CDR1 LGHNA and CDR2 YNFKEQ. The CDR3 runs 12 residues. The germline V and J ends were trimmed by 5 bases and 10 bases, with 14 bases remaining between them. CDR3 amino acids: CASSLEAGRAFF. The CDR3, as DNA: TGTGCCAGCAGCTTGGAGGCAGGCCGAGCTTTCTTT.

This clone was observed a few times. J is TRBJ1-2 and V is TRBV7-2; D possibly corresponds to TRBD1 (5 bases). The CDR3 extends over 12 amino acids. Per germline, CDR1 SGHTA and CDR2 FQGNSA. The V end was cut by 5 bases, the J end by 7 bases, with 11 bases between. CDR3 nucleotide sequence: TGTGCCAGCAGCCCCACAGGTGGTGGCTACACCTTC. Translating it yields CASSPTGGGYTF.

This rearrangement joins TRBV27 to TRBJ2-6; D is unresolved. V lost 0 bases and J 3 bases, leaving 0 bases between the germline ends. This CDR3 is 13 amino acids long. The germline V gene encodes CDR1 MNHEY and CDR2 SMNVEV (reference sequence). CDR3 residues: CASSLSGANVLTF. For the CDR3, the DNA is TGTGCCAGCAGTTTATCTGGGGCCAACGTCCTGACTTTC. Based on the CDR3 plus reference TRBV27 and TRBJ2-6, the full variable domain is EAQVTQNPRYLITVTGKKLTVTCSQNMNHEYMSWYRQDPGLGLRQIYYSMNVEVTDKGDVPEGYKVSRKEKRNFPLILESPSPNQTSLYFCASSLSGANVLTFGAGSRLTVL.

The J gene is TRBJ2-1, the V gene TRBV9; 7 nucleotides line up with TRBD1. The junction had 4 bases not matched to a gene; V was cut back by 4 bases and J by 0 bases. This CDR3 comprises 15 residues. CDR1 is SGDLS and CDR2 is YYNGEE in the germline V gene. CDR3 amino acids: CASSNRDSSYNEQFF. The CDR3 nucleotides are TGTGCCAGCAGCAACAGGGACAGCTCCTACAATGAGCAGTTCTTC.